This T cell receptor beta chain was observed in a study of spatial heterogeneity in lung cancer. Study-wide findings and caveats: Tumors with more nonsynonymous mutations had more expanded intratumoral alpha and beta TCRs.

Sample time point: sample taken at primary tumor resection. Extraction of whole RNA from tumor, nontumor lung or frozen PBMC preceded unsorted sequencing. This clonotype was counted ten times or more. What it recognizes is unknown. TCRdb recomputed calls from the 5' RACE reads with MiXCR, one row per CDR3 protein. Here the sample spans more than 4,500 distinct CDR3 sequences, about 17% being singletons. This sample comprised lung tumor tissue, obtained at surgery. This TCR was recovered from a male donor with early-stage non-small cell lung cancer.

CDR3 nucleotide sequence: TGTGCCAGCAGCTTGACGGGTAGGCGAGATACGCAGTATTTT. Its protein product is CASSLTGRRDTQYF. The V gene is TRBV7-2, the J gene TRBJ2-3; D is unresolved. With 3 bases removed from V and 5 bases from J, the gap between germline ends came to 12 bases. Germline V gene data show CDR1 as SGHTA and CDR2 as FQGNSA. This CDR3 is 14 amino acids long. Supplemented by reference TRBV7-2 and TRBJ2-3, the full variable domain reads GAGVSQSPSNKVTEKGKDVELRCDPISGHTALYWYRQSLGQGLEFLIYFQGNSAPDKSGLPSDRFSAERTGGSVSTLTIQRTQQEDSAVYLCASSLTGRRDTQYFGPGTRLTVL.